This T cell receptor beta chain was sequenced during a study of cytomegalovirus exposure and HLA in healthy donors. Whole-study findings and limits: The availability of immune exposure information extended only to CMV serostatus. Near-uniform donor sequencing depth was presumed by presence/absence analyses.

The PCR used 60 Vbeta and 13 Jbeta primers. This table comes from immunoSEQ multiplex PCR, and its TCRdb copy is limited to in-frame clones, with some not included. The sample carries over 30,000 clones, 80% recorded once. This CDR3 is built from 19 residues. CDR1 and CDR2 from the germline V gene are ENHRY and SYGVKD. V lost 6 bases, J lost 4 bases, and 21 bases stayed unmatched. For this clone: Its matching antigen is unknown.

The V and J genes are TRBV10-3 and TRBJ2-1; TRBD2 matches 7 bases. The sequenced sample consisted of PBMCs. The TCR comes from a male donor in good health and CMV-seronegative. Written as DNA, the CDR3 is TGTGCCATCAGAGCCAGGTTTAATGATAGCGGGCGGATTTACAATGAGCAGTTCTTC. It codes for CAIRARFNDSGRIYNEQFF.